This is a list of T cell receptor beta chains from one sample in a study of T cell responses to AZD1222 COVID-19 vaccine. The method was immunoSEQ multiplex PCR; TCRdb's version includes in-frame clones alone and lacks a portion of them. Counted here are about 180,000 clones, 90% to 95% occurring once; the ten biggest clones make up 1%. Sequencing was performed on peripheral blood, taken 28 days after the second dose of the MenACWY control vaccine. The source is an adult who received the MenACWY meningococcal vaccine as a control. CDR3s include the opening cysteine and the closing phenylalanine or tryptophan. A D gene is named only where the DNA matches it firmly. Expanded clones are given a class, and other clones once, few, many or no size at all.

NA,TRBJ1-5,NA,TRBV30,CAWRNQKNQPQHF,TGTGCCTGGAGAAACCAGAAGAATCAGCCCCAGCATTTT
NA,TRBJ1-1,TRBD1,TRBV19,CASRRTGNTEAFF,TGTGCCAGTAGAAGGACAGGGAACACTGAAGCTTTCTTT
NA,TRBJ2-7,TRBD1,TRBV5-1,CASSWSGQGDEQYF,TGCGCCAGCAGCTGGTCCGGACAGGGAGACGAGCAGTACTTC
few,TRBJ2-7,NA,TRBV21-1,CASSKTVRGGYEQYF,TGTGCCAGCAGCAAAACGGTCAGGGGGGGGTACGAGCAGTACTTC
once,TRBJ1-1,NA,TRBV10-3,CAISEAGQLNTEAFF,TGTGCCATCAGTGAAGCCGGACAGTTGAACACTGAAGCTTTCTTT
NA,TRBJ1-5,NA,TRBV18,CASSPVADHQPQHF,TGTGCCAGCTCACCAGTGGCGGATCATCAGCCCCAGCATTTT
NA,TRBJ2-3,TRBD2,TRBV4-1,CASSQDPSGGLMGTQYF,TGCGCCAGCAGCCAAGACCCAAGCGGGGGACTGATGGGTACGCAGTATTTT
NA,TRBJ1-1,NA,TRBV2,CASIVQGMNTEAFF,TGTGCCAGCATCGTGCAGGGGATGAACACTGAAGCTTTCTTT
NA,TRBJ1-1,NA,TRBV28,CASIRTLNTEAFF,TGTGCCAGCATCCGGACATTGAACACTGAAGCTTTCTTT
NA,TRBJ1-1,TRBD1,TRBV12-3/TRBV12-4,CASSATGDAEAFF,TGTGCCAGCAGTGCGACAGGGGATGCTGAAGCTTTCTTT
NA,TRBJ1-3,NA,TRBV5-6,CASGRRDSGNTIYF,TGTGCCAGCGGCCGGAGAGATTCTGGAAACACCATATATTTT
once,TRBJ2-3,TRBD2,TRBV27,CASSPGLVTDTQYF,TGTGCCAGCAGTCCCGGACTAGTCACAGATACGCAGTATTTT
NA,TRBJ1-6,NA,TRBV7-2,CASSLPPRSPLHF,TGTGCCAGCAGCTTACCCCCTCGGTCACCCCTCCACTTT
NA,TRBJ1-5,NA,TRBV30,CAWSVSSNQPQHF,TGTGCCTGGAGTGTCTCTTCAAATCAGCCCCAGCATTTT
NA,TRBJ1-1,NA,TRBV19,CASGNRVLEAFF,TGTGCCAGTGGCAACAGGGTTCTTGAAGCTTTCTTT
NA,TRBJ1-6,NA,TRBV6-5,CASSYSGMIYSPLHF,TGTGCCAGCAGTTACTCCGGGATGATCTATTCACCCCTCCACTTT
NA,TRBJ1-4,NA,TRBV5-5,CASSLMTGSNEKLFF,TGTGCCAGCAGCTTGATGACCGGTTCTAATGAAAAACTGTTTTTT
NA,TRBJ2-7,NA,TRBV3-1/TRBV3-2,CASSQGPFPAYF,TGTGCCAGCAGCCAAGGACCCTTCCCGGCGTACTTC
NA,TRBJ2-2,NA,TRBV11-2,CASSFPDGELFF,TGTGCCAGCAGCTTCCCCGACGGGGAGCTGTTTTTT
NA,TRBJ1-5,NA,TRBV18,CASSPRGGGNSNQPQHF,TGTGCCAGCTCACCACGGGGGGGCGGGAATAGCAATCAGCCCCAGCATTTT
few,TRBJ1-5,TRBD1,TRBV19,CASSGTGAPNQPQHF,TGTGCCAGTAGTGGAACAGGGGCCCCAAATCAGCCCCAGCATTTT
NA,TRBJ1-2,TRBD1,TRBV5-4,CASSLVGGGASYGYTF,TGTGCCAGCAGCTTGGTAGGAGGGGGCGCTTCCTATGGCTACACCTTC
NA,TRBJ2-5,NA,TRBV24-1,CATSDGQETQYF,TGTGCCACCTCGGACGGCCAAGAGACCCAGTACTTC
once,TRBJ1-2,TRBD1,TRBV24-1,CATSDTGTGGRGYTF,TGTGCCACCAGTGATACCGGGACAGGGGGAAGAGGCTACACCTTC
NA,TRBJ1-4,TRBD1,TRBV7-6,CASSSGQGNEKLFF,TGTGCCAGCAGCTCGGGACAGGGGAATGAAAAACTGTTTTTT
NA,TRBJ1-2,TRBD1,TRBV27,CASSRDRDYGYTF,TGTGCCAGCAGCCGTGACAGGGATTATGGCTACACCTTC
NA,TRBJ1-2,NA,TRBV6-5,CASRPHSGSYGYTF,TGTGCCAGCAGACCCCACTCAGGATCCTATGGCTACACCTTC
NA,TRBJ1-5,NA,TRBV13,CASSLAGAPSAQHF,TGTGCCAGCAGCTTAGCGGGAGCTCCCTCGGCCCAGCATTTT
NA,TRBJ1-5,TRBD1,TRBV24-1,CATSASGGGLTQHF,TGTGCCACCAGTGCATCAGGGGGCGGTTTGACCCAGCATTTT
NA,TRBJ1-5,NA,TRBV6-5,CASRAIQGNQPQHF,TGTGCCAGCAGAGCAATTCAGGGGAATCAGCCCCAGCATTTT
NA,TRBJ2-5,TRBD1,TRBV11-3,CASSLGTGQETQYF,TGTGCCAGCAGCTTGGGGACAGGACAAGAGACCCAGTACTTC
once,TRBJ2-1,NA,TRBV7-9,CASSLTANEQFF,TGTGCCAGCAGCTTGACAGCTAATGAGCAGTTCTTC
NA,TRBJ2-3,NA,TRBV9,CASSVFSRGTDTQYF,TGTGCCAGCAGCGTATTCTCCCGGGGCACAGATACGCAGTATTTT
NA,TRBJ2-7,NA,TRBV4-2,CASSQDRDNSYEQYF,TGTGCCAGCAGCCAAGACAGGGACAACTCCTACGAGCAGTACTTC
NA,TRBJ2-2,NA,TRBV29-1,CSVSQGNTGELFF,TGCAGCGTTTCCCAGGGGAACACCGGGGAGCTGTTTTTT
NA,TRBJ2-2,NA,TRBV7-2,CASSPGSNTGELFF,TGTGCCAGCAGCCCCGGGTCGAACACCGGGGAGCTGTTTTTT
NA,TRBJ1-1,NA,TRBV5-5,CASTLSGTEAFF,TGTGCCAGCACCCTGTCGGGTACTGAAGCTTTCTTT
NA,TRBJ1-1,NA,TRBV6-5,CASRIQGNTEAFF,TGTGCCAGCAGGATACAGGGGAACACTGAAGCTTTCTTT
NA,TRBJ2-1,NA,TRBV9,CASSVGVANEQFF,TGTGCCAGCAGCGTTGGTGTTGCCAATGAGCAGTTCTTC
NA,TRBJ1-5,NA,TRBV7-9,CASSLGHLNQPQHF,TGTGCCAGCAGCTTGGGACACTTAAATCAGCCCCAGCATTTT
NA,TRBJ1-5,NA,TRBV28,CASRSSNQPQHF,TGTGCCAGCAGGAGTAGCAATCAGCCCCAGCATTTT
NA,TRBJ1-6,TRBD1,TRBV11-1,CASSQPTGEPLHF,TGTGCCAGCAGCCAGCCTACAGGGGAACCCCTCCACTTT
NA,TRBJ1-1,NA,TRBV27,CASSFEDRSTEAFF,TGTGCCAGCAGTTTCGAGGATAGGAGCACTGAAGCTTTCTTT
NA,TRBJ2-7,NA,TRBV3-1/TRBV3-2,CASSGVDEQYF,TGTGCCAGCAGCGGGGTCGACGAGCAGTACTTC
NA,TRBJ1-5,NA,TRBV27,CASSLSGLSQPQHF,TGTGCCAGCAGTTTATCAGGGTTAAGTCAGCCCCAGCATTTT
NA,TRBJ1-6,NA,TRBV7-2,CASSLTVNSPLHF,TGTGCCAGCAGCTTGACAGTTAATTCACCCCTCCACTTT
NA,TRBJ1-1,TRBD1,TRBV2,CASRRGTGSNTEAFF,TGTGCCAGCAGGAGGGGGACAGGGTCGAACACTGAAGCTTTCTTT
NA,TRBJ2-1,NA,TRBV7-3,CASSTSGSEYDEQFF,TGTGCCAGCAGCACCAGCGGCTCCGAGTACGATGAGCAGTTCTTC